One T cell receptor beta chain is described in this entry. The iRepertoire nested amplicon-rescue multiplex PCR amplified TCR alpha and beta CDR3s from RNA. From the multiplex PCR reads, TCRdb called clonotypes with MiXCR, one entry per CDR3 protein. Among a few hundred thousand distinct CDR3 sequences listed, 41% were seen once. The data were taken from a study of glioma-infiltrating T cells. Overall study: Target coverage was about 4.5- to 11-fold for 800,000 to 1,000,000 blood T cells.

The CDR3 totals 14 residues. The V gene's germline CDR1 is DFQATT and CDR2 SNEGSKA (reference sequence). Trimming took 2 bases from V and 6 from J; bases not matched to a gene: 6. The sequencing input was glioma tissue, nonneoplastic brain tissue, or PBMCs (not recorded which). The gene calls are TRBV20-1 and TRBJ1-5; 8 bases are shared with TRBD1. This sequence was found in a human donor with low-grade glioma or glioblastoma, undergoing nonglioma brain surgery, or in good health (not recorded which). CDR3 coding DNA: TGCAGTGCTAGACAGGGGGCTTTGTTTCAGCCCCAGCATTTT. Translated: CSARQGALFQPQHF.